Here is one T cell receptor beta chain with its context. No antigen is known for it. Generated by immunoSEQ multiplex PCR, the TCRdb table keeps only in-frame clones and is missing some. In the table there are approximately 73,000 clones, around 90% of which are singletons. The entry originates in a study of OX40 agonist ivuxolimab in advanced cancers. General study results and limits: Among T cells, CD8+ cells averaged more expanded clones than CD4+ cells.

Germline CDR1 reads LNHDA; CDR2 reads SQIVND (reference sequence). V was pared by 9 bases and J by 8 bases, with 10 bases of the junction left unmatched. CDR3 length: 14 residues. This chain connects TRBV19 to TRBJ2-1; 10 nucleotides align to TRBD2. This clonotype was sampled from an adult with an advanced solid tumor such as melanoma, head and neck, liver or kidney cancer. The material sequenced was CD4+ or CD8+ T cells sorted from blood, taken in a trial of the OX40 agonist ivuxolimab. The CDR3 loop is CASLSGGTWDEQFF. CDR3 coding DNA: TGTGCCAGCCTTAGCGGGGGGACCTGGGATGAGCAGTTCTTC. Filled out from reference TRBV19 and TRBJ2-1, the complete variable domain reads DGGITQSPKYLFRKEGQNVTLSCEQNLNHDAMYWYRQDPGQGLRLIYYSQIVNDFQKGDIAEGYSVSREKKESFPLTVTSAQKNPTAFYLCASLSGGTWDEQFFGPGTRLTVL.